This entry lists 9 T cell receptor beta chains sequenced from one sample in a study of T cell responses to AZD1222 COVID-19 vaccine. This table comes from immunoSEQ multiplex PCR, and its TCRdb copy is limited to in-frame clones, with some not included. Altogether roughly 120,000 clones are present, about nine tenths being singletons, with the ten largest covering approximately 6.4%. The sequences come from peripheral blood, collected 28 days after the second AZD1222 dose. These receptors were collected from an adult who received the AZD1222 COVID-19 vaccine.

The chain carries TRBV5-1 and TRBJ2-5; 9 nucleotides match TRBD2. This CDR3 has 16 residues. Trimming at V came to 0 bases and at J to 5 bases, leaving 8 bases not matched to a gene. The germline V gene encodes CDR1 SGHRS and CDR2 YFSETQ. As DNA, the CDR3 is TGCGCCAGCAGCTTGGTGCCTAGCGGGGCCGGTGAGACCCAGTACTTC. Translating it yields CASSLVPSGAGETQYF.

This clone was counted only a few times. This chain connects TRBV28 to TRBJ1-6; TRBD1 is a possible D gene (6 bases). The germline V and J ends were trimmed by 6 bases and 7 bases, with 16 bases remaining between them. The CDR3 totals 15 residues. Germline-derived CDR1 and CDR2 are MDHEN and SYDVKM. The CDR3 DNA follows: TGTGCCAGCAGCCCAGGGGAGAGTGGGAATTCACCCCTCCACTTT. Encoded protein: CASSPGESGNSPLHF.

In DNA, the CDR3 is TGTGCCAGCAGTGAATTCGGAGATGGAAACACCATATATTTT. As protein: CASSEFGDGNTIYF. V and J are TRBV25-1 and TRBJ1-3; D not resolved. Germline V gene data show CDR1 as MGHDK and CDR2 as SYGVNS. Trimming removed 1 base from V and 3 bases from J, with 7 bases in between. The CDR3 extends over 14 amino acids.

The chain employs TRBV9 and TRBJ1-2, with D perhaps matching TRBD1 (5 bases). CDR1 SGDLS and CDR2 YYNGEE come from the germline V gene. The CDR3 consists of 13 residues. Trimming stripped 3 bases from V and 4 bases from J, with 10 bases between. The CDR3: CASSGFTGYGYTF. In DNA, the CDR3 is TGTGCCAGCAGCGGGTTTACAGGCTATGGCTACACCTTC. Full variable domain (outside the CDR3, taken from reference TRBV9 and TRBJ1-2): DSGVTQTPKHLITATGQRVTLRCSPRSGDLSVYWYQQSLDQGLQFLIQYYNGEERAKGNILERFSAQQFPDLHSELNLSSLELGDSALYFCASSGFTGYGYTFGSGTRLTVV.

The chain combines TRBV7-9 with TRBJ2-1; 14 nucleotides match TRBD2. The CDR3 totals 14 residues. In germline, CDR1 is SEHNR, CDR2 FQNEAQ (reference sequence). The trim removed 5 bases at V and 8 bases at J, leaving 2 bases unmatched. CDR3 DNA sequence: TGTGCCAGCAGCGGACTAGCGGGGGGTCATGAGCAGTTCTTC. It is translated as CASSGLAGGHEQFF.

The genes are TRBV4-2 and TRBJ1-3, with D unclear. Per germline, CDR1 LGHNA and CDR2 YNFKEQ. The CDR3 covers 15 residues. V was shortened by 0 bases and J by 5 bases, with 11 bases between the two germline ends. Here the CDR3 DNA reads TGTGCCAGCAGCCAAGATTGGCAGGAGAGAAACACCATATATTTT. It yields the protein CASSQDWQERNTIYF.

The chain recombines TRBV29-1 with TRBJ2-7; TRBD1 matches at 7 bases. V lost 6 bases and J lost 2; bases outside the gene matches: 4. The CDR3 has 12 residues. Per the germline V gene, CDR1 is SQVTM and CDR2 is ANQGSEA. DNA for the CDR3: TGCAGCGTCAAGGGACAGACCTACGAGCAGTACTTC. Residues: CSVKGQTYEQYF.

This clone was recorded a few times. V gene TRBV29-1 combines with J gene TRBJ1-6, with 10 bases fitting TRBD1. The CDR3 extends over 13 amino acids. Germline CDR1 and CDR2: SQVTM and ANQGSEA. V dropped 7 bases and J dropped 8; count of bases not matched to a gene: 5. The CDR3 nucleotides read TGCAGCGCTGGGACAGGGGCGGATTCACCCCTCCACTTT. Its protein is CSAGTGADSPLHF. The entire variable domain, with the rest obtained from reference TRBV29-1 and TRBJ1-6, is as follows: SAVISQKPSRDICQRGTSLTIQCQVDSQVTMMFWYRQQPGQSLTLIATANQGSEATYESGFVIDKFPISRPNLTFSTLTVSNMSPEDSSIYLCSAGTGADSPLHFGNGTRLTVT.

This chain joins TRBV18 and TRBJ2-1; D may be TRBD1 (5 bases). The length of the CDR3 is 19 residues. Germline CDR1 and CDR2: KGHSH and LQKENI. The V end was cut by 2 bases, the J end by 0 bases, with 20 bases between. The CDR3 sequence: CASSPFTNVGQSSYNEQFF. CDR3 nucleotides: TGTGCCAGCTCACCATTTACGAATGTGGGGCAGAGCTCCTACAATGAGCAGTTCTTC. Based on the CDR3 plus reference TRBV18 and TRBJ2-1, the full variable domain is NAGVMQNPRHLVRRRGQEARLRCSPMKGHSHVYWYRQLPEEGLKFMVYLQKENIIDESGMPKERFSAEFPKEGPSILRIQQVVRGDSAAYFCASSPFTNVGQSSYNEQFFGPGTRLTVL.